The subject of this entry is one TCR beta chain. Authors' processing steps: It was from reference gene primer amplification that nucleated cell counts were estimated. Here immunoSEQ multiplex PCR was the method, and the copy in TCRdb shows in-frame clones only, minus some. V and J calls and clone size come straight from that table; D and trimming were deduced from the DNA. This sample has about 220,000 clones, with about four fifths found just once. These data originate in a study of blood T cell repertoires in COVID-19. Study at large: T cells, B-cell-depleted T cells, or PBMCs provided the cDNA or gDNA that served as material.

Germline loops: CDR1 MNHNY, CDR2 SVGAGI (reference sequence). This CDR3 has 15 residues. The V segment lost 5 bases and the J segment 4 bases; nucleotides outside the gene matches: 2. Sequencing was carried out using peripheral blood. V gene TRBV6-6 combines with J gene TRBJ2-2, with 12 nucleotides matching TRBD2. The receptor was derived from a woman aged 60 to 75 with acute or convalescent COVID-19. CDR3 DNA sequence: TGTGCCAGCAGTCTAGCGGGGGGGTTCACCGGGGAGCTGTTTTTT. Its translation is CASSLAGGFTGELFF.